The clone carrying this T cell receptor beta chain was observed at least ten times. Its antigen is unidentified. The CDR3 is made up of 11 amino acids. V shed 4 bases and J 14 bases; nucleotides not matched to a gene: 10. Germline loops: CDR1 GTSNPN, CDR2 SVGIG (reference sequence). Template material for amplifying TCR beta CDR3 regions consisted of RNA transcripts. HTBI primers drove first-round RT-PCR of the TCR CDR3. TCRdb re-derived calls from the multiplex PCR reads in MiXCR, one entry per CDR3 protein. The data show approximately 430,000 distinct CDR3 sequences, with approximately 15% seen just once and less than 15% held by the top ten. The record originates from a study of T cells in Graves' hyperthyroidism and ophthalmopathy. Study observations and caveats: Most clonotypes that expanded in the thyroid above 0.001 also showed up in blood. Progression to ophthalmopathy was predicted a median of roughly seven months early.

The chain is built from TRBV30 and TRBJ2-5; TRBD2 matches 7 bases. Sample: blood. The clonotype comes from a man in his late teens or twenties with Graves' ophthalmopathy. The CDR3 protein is CAWNHGGGVYF. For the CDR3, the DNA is TGTGCCTGGAACCATGGCGGGGGTGTCTACTTC.